A few counts support the clone carrying this T cell receptor (beta chain). Antigen: not known. The data were taken from a study of T-cell memory formation after mild COVID-19. Germline assignment: CDR1 DFQATT and CDR2 SNEGSKA (reference sequence). Trimming took 4 bases from V and 2 from J; bases not matched to a gene: 11. This CDR3 is built from 16 residues. Study-wide results and limits: Contracting clones localized mainly to CM and EM when CD4+ and mainly to EMRA when CD8+.

Each CDR3 protein is one row after TCRdb ran MiXCR on the 5' RACE reads. This table holds fewer than 150,000 distinct CDR3 sequences, around 6.3% found once. The clonotype comes from an adult woman who had mild COVID-19 (a few samples of this study predate the infection). Cell type and time point are not known. The V call is TRBV20-1, the J call TRBJ1-5; TRBD1 aligns across 7 bases. Sequencing was done on a sample of PBMCs or a T cell subset sorted from them (not recorded which). The CDR3 DNA sequence: TGCAGTGCTATAAGGCAGGGGGACCCCCGCAATCAGCCCCAGCATTTT. This translates into CSAIRQGDPRNQPQHF.